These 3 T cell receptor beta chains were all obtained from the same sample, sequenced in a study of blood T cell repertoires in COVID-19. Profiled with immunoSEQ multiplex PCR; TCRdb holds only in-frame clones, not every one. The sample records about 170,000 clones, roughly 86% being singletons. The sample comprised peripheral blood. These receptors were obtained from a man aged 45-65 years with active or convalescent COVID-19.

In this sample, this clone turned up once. CDR3 nucleotides: TGTGCCTGGAGTATCTTAGAAATGACTAACTATGGCTACACCTTC. Protein: CAWSILEMTNYGYTF. V gene TRBV30 combines with J gene TRBJ1-2; D gene uncertain. Deletions cut 2 bases from V and 0 bases from J, with 13 bases between. The CDR3 has 15 residues. Germline loops: CDR1 GTSNPN, CDR2 SVGIG (reference sequence).

The CDR3 sequence is CASSEQQGPWEKLFF. DNA for the CDR3: TGTGCCAGCAGTGAACAACAGGGGCCTTGGGAAAAACTGTTTTTT. V and J are TRBV6-1 and TRBJ1-4; 7 bases are a match to TRBD1. The CDR3 contains 15 residues. After removal of 2 bases from V and 8 bases from J, the junction contained 8 bases not matched to a gene. The germline CDR1 and CDR2 sequences are MNHNS and SASEGT.

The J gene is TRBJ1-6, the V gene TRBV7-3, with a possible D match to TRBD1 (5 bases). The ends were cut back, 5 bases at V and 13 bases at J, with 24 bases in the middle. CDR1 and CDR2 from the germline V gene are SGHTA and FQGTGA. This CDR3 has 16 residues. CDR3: CASSVPHGTGGEPLHF. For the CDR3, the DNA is TGTGCCAGCAGCGTACCGCACGGGACGGGAGGAGAGCCCCTCCACTTT.